This TCR beta chain emerged from a study of blood T cells in healthy people across ages. Germline V CDR1 and CDR2: LNHDA, SQIVND (reference sequence). The CDR3 loop spans 14 amino acids. V shed 3 bases and J 6 bases; nucleotides not matched to a gene: 7. A sample-barcoded 5' primer and a J-beta primer mix were used in a second PCR of about 6 to 11 cycles. MiXCR was run by TCRdb on the 5' RACE reads, yielding one entry per CDR3 protein. The sample lists around 800,000 distinct CDR3 sequences, roughly 44% seen once, with around 18% in the top ten. Whole-study results and caveats: Roughly linear age-related decline in beta diversity appeared, significant by age about 40.

This clonotype was seen only a few times. Its cognate antigen is unknown. The sequence was collected from a man aged 55 to 70 in good health. The specimen sequenced was blood. This rearrangement joins TRBV19 to TRBJ2-7; 8 bases agree with TRBD2. DNA of the CDR3: TGTGCCAGTAGTATGGTGGGACTAGTCTCCGAGCAGTACTTC. Translation: CASSMVGLVSEQYF.